This is a list of T cell receptor beta chains from one sample in a study of beta chain features in type 1 diabetes. The assay was immunoSEQ multiplex PCR, and TCRdb's table has in-frame clones only and misses some. This sample carries under 900,000 clones, 15% to 20% of them seen once, and the ten largest clones take roughly 0.025%. Source material: naive CD4+ T cells from blood. Receptors originate from a woman aged 18-29 years in good health. CDR3s include the opening cysteine and the closing phenylalanine or tryptophan. A D gene is named only where the DNA matches it firmly. Expanded clones are given a class, and other clones once, few, many or no size at all.

v_call	j_call	d_call	clone_size	cdr3_aa	cdr3_nt
TRBV15	TRBJ1-1	-	-	CATSRGGGNTEAFF	TGTGCCACCAGCAGAGGCGGAGGGAACACTGAAGCTTTCTTT
TRBV5-1	TRBJ2-2	TRBD2	-	CASIDLAGSTGELFF	TGCGCCAGCATCGACTTAGCGGGATCCACCGGGGAGCTGTTTTTT
TRBV5-5	TRBJ2-7	TRBD1	-	CASSLDPGTGAYEQYF	TGTGCCAGCAGCTTGGATCCCGGGACAGGGGCATACGAGCAGTACTTC
TRBV6-6	TRBJ2-2	-	-	CASSYRAWDTGELFF	TGTGCCAGCAGTTACAGGGCTTGGGACACCGGGGAGCTGTTTTTT
TRBV5-1	TRBJ2-1	TRBD2	-	CASSWGTSGSPDEQFF	TGCGCCAGCAGCTGGGGGACTAGCGGGAGTCCCGATGAGCAGTTCTTC
TRBV28	TRBJ1-3	-	once	CASSQGPSGNTIYF	TGTGCCAGCAGTCAAGGGCCCTCTGGAAACACCATATATTTT
TRBV28	TRBJ1-5	-	few	CASSPQSNQPQHF	TGTGCCAGCAGCCCTCAGAGCAATCAGCCCCAGCATTTT
TRBV5-1	TRBJ2-3	-	few	CASSHSTGSTDTQYF	TGCGCCAGCAGCCATTCTACAGGAAGCACAGATACGCAGTATTTT
TRBV28	TRBJ2-3	TRBD2	-	CAREVVTDTQYF	TGTGCGCGGGAGGTCGTCACAGATACGCAGTATTTT
TRBV28	TRBJ2-7	TRBD2	-	CASSSVGGPYEQYF	TGTGCCAGCAGTTCCGTGGGAGGGCCCTACGAGCAGTACTTC
TRBV28	TRBJ2-1	TRBD2	few	CASNLSGSRRNEQFF	TGTGCCAGCAATCTAAGCGGGAGTAGGAGGAATGAGCAGTTCTTC
TRBV11-1	TRBJ2-1	-	-	CASSLASGTNNEQFF	TGTGCCAGCAGCTTAGCATCTGGAACAAACAATGAGCAGTTCTTC
TRBV11-2	TRBJ2-5	-	few	CASSPTSIQETQYF	TGTGCCAGCAGCCCAACCTCAATCCAAGAGACCCAGTACTTC
TRBV28	TRBJ2-7	-	-	CASSSGTSREQYF	TGTGCCAGCAGCAGTGGGACCTCTCGCGAGCAGTACTTC
TRBV11-2	TRBJ2-7	-	few	CASSAAWITYEQYF	TGTGCCAGCAGCGCCGCGTGGATCACCTACGAGCAGTACTTC
TRBV6-6	TRBJ2-1	-	-	CASRTNTGTPANEQFF	TGTGCCAGCAGAACAAATACTGGTACCCCGGCCAATGAGCAGTTCTTC
TRBV28	TRBJ1-3	-	few	CASSHGGSGNTIYF	TGTGCCAGCAGCCACGGTGGGTCTGGAAACACCATATATTTT
TRBV5-6	TRBJ2-4	-	few	CASSLPATKNIQYF	TGTGCCAGCAGCTTGCCGGCAACCAAAAACATTCAGTACTTC
TRBV2	TRBJ2-3	TRBD2	few	CASPETSGKGTQYF	TGTGCCAGTCCTGAGACTAGCGGGAAGGGTACGCAGTATTTT
TRBV28	TRBJ2-5	-	-	CASSFYEQETQYF	TGTGCCAGCAGTTTTTACGAGCAAGAGACCCAGTACTTC
TRBV7-2	TRBJ2-1	TRBD2	-	CASSLFLAGVNEQFF	TGTGCCAGCAGCTTATTCCTAGCGGGAGTCAATGAGCAGTTCTTC
TRBV28	TRBJ2-7	TRBD1	few	CASRATGGSYEQYF	TGTGCCAGCAGAGCGACAGGGGGGTCCTACGAGCAGTACTTC
TRBV4-2	TRBJ2-1	TRBD2	few	CASSQTLAGGYSYNEQFF	TGTGCCAGCAGCCAGACCCTAGCGGGGGGTTACTCCTACAATGAGCAGTTCTTC
TRBV7-2	TRBJ1-5	-	-	CASSLAWGSNQPQHF	TGTGCCAGCAGCTTAGCATGGGGAAGCAATCAGCCCCAGCATTTT
TRBV28	TRBJ2-3	-	-	CASSQDTDTQYF	TGTGCCAGCAGCCAAGACACAGATACGCAGTATTTT
TRBV6-5	TRBJ2-7	TRBD2	-	CASRTGTSNYEQYF	TGTGCCAGCAGAACTGGGACTAGCAACTACGAGCAGTACTTC